This TCR beta chain was recorded in a study of blood T cell repertoires in COVID-19. Across the whole study: T cells, B-cell-depleted T cells, or PBMCs supplied cDNA or gDNA.

CDR1 and CDR2 from the germline V gene are SGHRS and YFSETQ. The V and J ends lost 2 bases and 2 bases, in that order; junction bases with no gene match: 4. The CDR3 spans 15 residues. This clone came up a few times. The protocol was immunoSEQ multiplex PCR, while the TCRdb copy is restricted to in-frame clones and leaves out a portion. The table has 40,000 to 50,000 clones, about nine tenths seen once. The sample was peripheral blood. This receptor was taken from a human donor in a cohort sampled during active COVID-19. The chain couples TRBV5-1 to TRBJ2-3; TRBD1 agrees at 8 bases. For the CDR3, the DNA is TGCGCCAGCAGCTTCGGACAGGGTCTCACAGATACGCAGTATTTT. This codes for CASSFGQGLTDTQYF.